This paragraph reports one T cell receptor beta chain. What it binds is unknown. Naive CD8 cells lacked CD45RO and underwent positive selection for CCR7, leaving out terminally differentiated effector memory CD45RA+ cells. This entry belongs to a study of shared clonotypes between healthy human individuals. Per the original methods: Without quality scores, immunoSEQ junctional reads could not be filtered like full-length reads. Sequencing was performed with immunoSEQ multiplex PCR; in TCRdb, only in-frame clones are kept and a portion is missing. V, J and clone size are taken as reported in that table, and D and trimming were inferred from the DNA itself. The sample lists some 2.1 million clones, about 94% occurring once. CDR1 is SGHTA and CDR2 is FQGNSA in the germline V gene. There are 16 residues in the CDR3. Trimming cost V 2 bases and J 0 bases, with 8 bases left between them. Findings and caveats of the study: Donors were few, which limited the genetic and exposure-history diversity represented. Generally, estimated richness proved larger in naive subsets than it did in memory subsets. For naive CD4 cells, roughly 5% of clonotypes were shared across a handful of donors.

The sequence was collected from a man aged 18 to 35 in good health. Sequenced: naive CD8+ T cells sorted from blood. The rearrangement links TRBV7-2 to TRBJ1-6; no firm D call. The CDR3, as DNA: TGTGCCAGCAGCTTAAGGGTAGGCTCCTATAATTCACCCCTCCACTTT. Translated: CASSLRVGSYNSPLHF. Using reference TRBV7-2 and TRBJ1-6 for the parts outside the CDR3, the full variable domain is GAGVSQSPSNKVTEKGKDVELRCDPISGHTALYWYRQSLGQGLEFLIYFQGNSAPDKSGLPSDRFSAERTGGSVSTLTIQRTQQEDSAVYLCASSLRVGSYNSPLHFGNGTRLTVT.